This T cell receptor (beta chain) was observed in a study of blood T cell repertoires in COVID-19. Study as a whole: Sample material is recorded as cDNA or gDNA derived from T cells, B-cell-depleted T cells, or PBMCs.

Germline loops: CDR1 SGHTS, CDR2 YDEGEE. This CDR3 is built from 14 residues. Trimming cost V 4 bases and J 6 bases; bases outside gene matches: 4. Original handling: Amplified reference gene primers provided the basis for estimating nucleated cell counts. The repertoire was sequenced with immunoSEQ multiplex PCR; TCRdb's copy has only in-frame clones and lacks some. From that table come the V and J calls and clone size; the DNA was used to work out D and trimming. The repertoire holds more than 90,000 clones, with 91% as singletons. The sequencing sample was made of peripheral blood. This sequence joins TRBV5-8 and TRBJ1-4; TRBD1 matches at 9 bases. The TCR originated in a man aged 50 to 60 with acute or convalescent COVID-19. This chain's CDR3 is CASSTDRGDEKLFF. CDR3 DNA: TGTGCCAGCAGCACCGACAGGGGGGATGAAAAACTGTTTTTT.